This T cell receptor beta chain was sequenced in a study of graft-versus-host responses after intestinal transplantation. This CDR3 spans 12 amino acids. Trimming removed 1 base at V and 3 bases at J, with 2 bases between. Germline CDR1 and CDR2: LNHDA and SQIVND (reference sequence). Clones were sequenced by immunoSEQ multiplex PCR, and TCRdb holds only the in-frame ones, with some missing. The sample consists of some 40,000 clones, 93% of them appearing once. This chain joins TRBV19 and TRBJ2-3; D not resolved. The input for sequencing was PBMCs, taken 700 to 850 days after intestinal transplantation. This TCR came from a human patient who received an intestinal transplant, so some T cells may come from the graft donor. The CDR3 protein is CASSIGTDTQYF. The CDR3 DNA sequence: TGTGCCAGTAGTATAGGGACAGATACGCAGTATTTT.